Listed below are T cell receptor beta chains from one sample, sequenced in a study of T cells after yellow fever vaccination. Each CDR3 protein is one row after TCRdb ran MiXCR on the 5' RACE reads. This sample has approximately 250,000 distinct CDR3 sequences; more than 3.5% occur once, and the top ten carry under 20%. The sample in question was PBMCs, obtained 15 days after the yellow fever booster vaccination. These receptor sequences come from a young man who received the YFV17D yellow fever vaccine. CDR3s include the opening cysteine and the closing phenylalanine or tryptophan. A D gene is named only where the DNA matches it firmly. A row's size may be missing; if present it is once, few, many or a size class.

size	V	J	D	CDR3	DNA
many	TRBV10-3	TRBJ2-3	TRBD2	CAISVGLAGVITDTQYF	TGTGCCATCAGTGTAGGACTAGCGGGGGTGATCACAGATACGCAGTATTTT
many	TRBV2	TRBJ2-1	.	CASSFPNEQFF	TGTGCCAGCAGTTTTCCCAATGAGCAGTTCTTC
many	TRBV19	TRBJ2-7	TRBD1	CASTSRTGSYEQYF	TGTGCCAGTACCTCAAGGACAGGGTCCTACGAGCAGTACTTC
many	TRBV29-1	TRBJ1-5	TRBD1	CSVSTGTGFNQPQHF	TGCAGCGTTTCAACCGGGACAGGATTCAATCAGCCCCAGCATTTT
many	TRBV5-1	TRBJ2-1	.	CASSFSTRGIAGYSYNEQFF	TGCGCCAGCAGCTTTTCTACGAGGGGGATAGCGGGTTACTCCTACAATGAGCAGTTCTTC
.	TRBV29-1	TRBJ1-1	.	CSVLTGRLIQTAAFF	TGCAGCGTGTTGACAGGACGGCTCATCCAGACTGCAGCTTTCTTT
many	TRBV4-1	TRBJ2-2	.	CASSQVSGQYTGELFF	TGCGCCAGCAGCCAAGTTTCGGGCCAGTACACCGGGGAGCTGTTTTTT
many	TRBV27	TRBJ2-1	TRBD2	CASIKTSGVLSSYNEQFF	TGTGCCAGCATCAAGACTAGCGGGGTTTTAAGCTCCTACAATGAGCAGTTCTTC
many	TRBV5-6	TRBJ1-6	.	CASSLALTSPLHF	TGTGCCAGCAGCTTGGCCCTCACTTCACCCCTCCACTTT
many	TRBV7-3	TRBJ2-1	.	CASSLDYTPYNEQFF	TGTGCCAGCAGCCTGGACTATACTCCCTACAATGAGCAGTTCTTC
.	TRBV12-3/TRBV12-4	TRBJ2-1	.	CASLARSAYNEQFF	TGTGCCAGCCTAGCACGGTCGGCGTACAATGAGCAGTTCTTC
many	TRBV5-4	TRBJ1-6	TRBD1	CASSLTGADSPLHF	TGTGCCAGCAGCCTGACAGGGGCGGATTCACCCCTCCACTTT
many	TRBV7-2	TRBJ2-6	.	CASSETGANVLTF	TGTGCCAGCAGCGAGACTGGGGCCAACGTCCTGACTTTC
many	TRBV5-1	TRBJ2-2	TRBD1	CASSRDRERAGELFF	TGCGCCAGCAGCCGGGACAGGGAGCGGGCCGGGGAGCTGTTTTTT
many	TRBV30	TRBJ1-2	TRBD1	CAWRPMDRAYGYTF	TGTGCCTGGAGGCCCATGGACAGGGCCTATGGCTACACCTTC
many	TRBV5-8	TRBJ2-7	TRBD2	CASSGGVAYEQYF	TGTGCCAGCAGTGGGGGGGTCGCCTACGAGCAGTACTTC
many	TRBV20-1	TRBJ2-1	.	CGTSSYNEQFF	TGCGGAACTAGCAGTTACAATGAGCAGTTCTTC
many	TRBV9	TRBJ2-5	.	CASSGYGTGGETQYF	TGTGCCAGCAGCGGATACGGGACGGGCGGTGAGACCCAGTACTTC
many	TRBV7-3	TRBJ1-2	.	CASSLRAGSPRGYTF	TGTGCCAGCAGCTTAAGGGCAGGCTCCCCTAGAGGCTACACCTTC
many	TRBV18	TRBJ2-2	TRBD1	CASSPGQGAPNTGELFF	TGTGCCAGCTCACCGGGACAGGGGGCCCCGAACACCGGGGAGCTGTTTTTT
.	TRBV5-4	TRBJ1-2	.	CASSRNAVAGNGYTF	TGTGCCAGCAGCAGAAACGCGGTGGCAGGGAATGGCTACACCTTC
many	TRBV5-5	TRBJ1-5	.	CASSFQLHSNQPQHF	TGTGCCAGCAGCTTCCAGCTTCATAGCAATCAGCCCCAGCATTTT
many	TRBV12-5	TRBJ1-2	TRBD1	CASGSGPGQERRGGYTF	TGTGCTAGTGGTTCCGGGCCGGGACAGGAGCGAAGAGGTGGCTACACCTTC
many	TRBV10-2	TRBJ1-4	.	CASSEPGEVEKLFF	TGCGCCAGCAGTGAGCCAGGGGAAGTTGAAAAACTGTTTTTT
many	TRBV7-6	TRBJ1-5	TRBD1	CASSRQGAIMYQPQHF	TGTGCCAGCAGCCGGCAGGGGGCGATTATGTATCAGCCCCAGCATTTT
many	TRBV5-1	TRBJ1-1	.	CASSTGSSVSEAFF	TGCGCCAGCAGCACTGGAAGCTCAGTAAGTGAAGCTTTCTTT
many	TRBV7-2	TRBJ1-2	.	CASSSSGYGYGYTF	TGTGCCAGCAGCTCCTCAGGGTACGGCTATGGCTACACCTTC
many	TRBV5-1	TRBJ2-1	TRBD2	CASSLGLAGVNEQFF	TGCGCCAGCAGCTTGGGACTAGCGGGGGTGAATGAGCAGTTCTTC
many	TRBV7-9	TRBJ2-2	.	CASSPPKLGRPFGELFF	TGTGCCAGCAGCCCCCCGAAGTTGGGAAGGCCGTTCGGGGAGCTGTTTTTT
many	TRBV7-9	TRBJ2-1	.	CASSLVGVSYNELFF	TGTGCCAGCAGCTTAGTCGGCGTCTCCTACAATGAGCTGTTCTTC
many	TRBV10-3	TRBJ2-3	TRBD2	CAITTGARRGRDTQFF	TGTGCCATCACCACCGGGGCCCGACGGGGGAGGGATACGCAGTTTTTT
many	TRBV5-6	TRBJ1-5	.	CASSLWENQPQHF	TGTGCCAGCAGCTTGTGGGAGAATCAGCCCCAGCATTTT
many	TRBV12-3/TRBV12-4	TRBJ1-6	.	CASRPGGVSYNSPLHF	TGTGCCAGCAGACCCGGGGGAGTCTCCTATAATTCACCCCTCCACTTT
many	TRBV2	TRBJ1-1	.	CASSVGGITEAFF	TGTGCCAGCAGTGTGGGGGGGATCACTGAAGCTTTCTTT
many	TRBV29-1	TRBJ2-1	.	CSVRTDEQFF	TGCAGCGTTAGGACGGATGAGCAGTTCTTC
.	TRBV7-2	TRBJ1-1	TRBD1	CASSKGDRGATEAFF	TGTGCCAGCAGCAAAGGGGACAGGGGGGCCACTGAAGCTTTCTTT
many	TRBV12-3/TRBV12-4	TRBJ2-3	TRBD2	CASSSRLAGTTDTQYF	TGTGCCAGCAGTTCGAGACTAGCGGGGACCACAGATACGCAGTATTTT
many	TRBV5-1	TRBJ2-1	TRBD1	CASSVGTGSEQFF	TGCGCCAGCAGCGTCGGGACAGGCAGTGAGCAGTTCTTC
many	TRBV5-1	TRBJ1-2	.	CASSLFPGQNYGYTF	TGCGCCAGCAGCTTGTTTCCCGGACAGAACTATGGCTACACCTTC
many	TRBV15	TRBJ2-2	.	CATSSERGAAGELFF	TGTGCCACCAGCAGCGAAAGGGGCGCGGCCGGGGAGCTGTTTTTT
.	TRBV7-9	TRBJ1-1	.	CASSSGTTEAFF	TGTGCCAGCAGCTCAGGGACTACTGAAGCTTTCTTT
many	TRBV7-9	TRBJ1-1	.	CASSVQGGSTEAFF	TGTGCCAGCAGCGTCCAGGGCGGGAGCACTGAAGCTTTCTTT
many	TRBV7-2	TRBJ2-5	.	CASRGASETQYF	TGTGCCAGCCGGGGGGCCAGTGAGACCCAGTACTTC
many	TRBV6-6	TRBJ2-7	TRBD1	CASRATGPPYEQYF	TGTGCCAGCAGAGCGACAGGGCCCCCCTACGAGCAGTACTTC
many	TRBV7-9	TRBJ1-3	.	CASSLGVDAGNTIYF	TGTGCCAGCAGCTTAGGGGTTGATGCTGGAAACACCATATATTTT
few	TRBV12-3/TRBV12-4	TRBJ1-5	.	CASSLMAGPRQPQHF	TGTGCCAGCAGTTTAATGGCGGGTCCGAGGCAGCCCCAGCATTTT
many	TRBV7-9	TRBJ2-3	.	CASSSRAEGGDTQYF	TGTGCCAGCAGCTCACGAGCGGAGGGTGGAGATACGCAGTATTTT
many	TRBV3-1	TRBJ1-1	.	CASSQEVYGLGEAFF	TGTGCCAGCAGCCAAGAGGTATACGGGCTCGGCGAAGCTTTCTTT
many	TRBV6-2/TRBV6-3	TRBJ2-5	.	CASSTMVKETQYF	TGTGCCAGCAGTACGATGGTGAAAGAGACCCAGTACTTC
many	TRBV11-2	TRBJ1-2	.	CASSPRGVLESYTF	TGTGCCAGCAGCCCAAGGGGCGTCCTCGAGAGCTACACCTTC
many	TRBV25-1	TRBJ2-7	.	CASSRRDTYEQYF	TGTGCCAGCAGCCGCCGGGACACCTACGAGCAGTACTTC
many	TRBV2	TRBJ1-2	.	CASIVTQDAGYTF	TGTGCCAGCATTGTGACCCAAGACGCCGGCTACACCTTC
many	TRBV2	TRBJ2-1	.	CAGRVYNEQFF	TGTGCTGGGCGGGTTTACAATGAGCAGTTCTTC
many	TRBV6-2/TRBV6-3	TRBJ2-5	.	CASSLIGRETQYF	TGTGCCAGCAGTTTAATCGGTCGAGAGACCCAGTACTTC
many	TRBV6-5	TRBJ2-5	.	CASTPAGMKTQYF	TGTGCCAGCACCCCCGCGGGGATGAAGACCCAGTACTTC
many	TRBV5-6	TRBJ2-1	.	CASSWLKGGSSYNEQFF	TGTGCCAGCAGCTGGCTTAAGGGCGGCAGCTCCTACAATGAGCAGTTCTTC
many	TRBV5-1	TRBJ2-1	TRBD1	CASSLATGQGGNEQFF	TGCGCCAGCAGCTTGGCAACGGGACAGGGGGGCAATGAGCAGTTCTTC
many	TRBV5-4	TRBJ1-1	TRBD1	CASSSTGVTPTEAFF	TGTGCCAGCAGCTCGACAGGGGTCACGCCGACTGAAGCTTTCTTT
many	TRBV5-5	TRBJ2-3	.	CASSTAGPSDTQYF	TGTGCCAGCAGCACCGCAGGGCCCTCAGATACGCAGTATTTT